The clone carrying this TCR beta chain appeared many times. The target antigen is unknown. Germline V CDR1 and CDR2: MDHEN, SYDVKM. V lost 5 bases and J lost 2, with 18 bases in between. This CDR3 is built from 17 residues. The data belong to a study of metastatic and nonmetastatic thyroid tumors. The wider study: Comparison of repertoires was carried out across blood and tumor or nodule tissue from malignant and benign thyroid patients. Study-level findings and limits: Compared with benign nodules, malignant thyroid tumors were reported to have significantly higher TCR beta diversity in both blood and tumor.

Ahead of thyroid surgery, no patient had received treatment of any kind. Under the authors' procedure: It was from CDR3 differences across clinicopathological groups that a distant-metastasis classifier for papillary thyroid cancer was built. Using MiXCR, TCRdb re-called clones from the PCR reads. It is TCRdb's table, rather than the study itself, that gives the V and J calls and clone size. The repertoire holds about 39,000 clones, about a sixth seen once, with 3.8% in the top ten. This sequence was found in a female donor with papillary thyroid cancer or a benign thyroid nodule (not recorded which). Some clones in this sample may be carry-over from other donors' samples. The J gene is TRBJ1-4, the V gene TRBV28, with a weak D call TRBD1 (6 bases). Sequences were obtained from blood. The CDR3 coding sequence is TGTGCCAGCAGTGTAGAGAGCCACAGGGCCACTAATGAAAAACTGTTTTTT. Protein product: CASSVESHRATNEKLFF.